This TCR beta chain was profiled in a study of T cells expressing NK-cell markers. Study-level results: The dominant NKG2C+ clonotypes represented about 1.0-7.0% of CD8+ T cells in six or seven donors.

A note on this clonotype: Antigen unknown.

CDR1 is SGHDT, CDR2 YYEEEE, per germline. This CDR3 spans 15 amino acids. 5'RACE template switching with UMIs produced the TCR beta cDNA. Each CDR3 protein gets one entry in TCRdb, which reprocessed the 5' RACE reads and gives no DNA. This specimen shows a few hundred thousand distinct CDR3 sequences; the ten leading clones hold roughly 0.4%. The sample comprised blood T cells: a sorted CD56 or NKG2C T cell subset, CD4+ or CD8+ T cells, or bulk PBMC T cells (not recorded which). This clonotype was sampled from a man between 18 and 29 years old in good health. The V gene is TRBV5-6, the J gene TRBJ1-5; TCRdb lists TRBD1, though no DNA is available to test this call. The CDR3 region is CASSYGQGANQPQHF.